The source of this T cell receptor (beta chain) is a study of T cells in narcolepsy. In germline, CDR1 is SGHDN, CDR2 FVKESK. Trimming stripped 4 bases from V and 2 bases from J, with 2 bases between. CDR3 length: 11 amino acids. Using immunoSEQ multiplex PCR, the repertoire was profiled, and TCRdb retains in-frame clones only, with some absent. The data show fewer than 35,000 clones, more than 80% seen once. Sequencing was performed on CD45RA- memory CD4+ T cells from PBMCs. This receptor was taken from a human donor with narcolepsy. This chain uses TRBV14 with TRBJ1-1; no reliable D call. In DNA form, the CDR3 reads TGTGCCAGCAGCCTAAACACTGAAGCTTTCTTT. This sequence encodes CASSLNTEAFF.